Included here is one T cell receptor (beta chain) sequence, with context. The sample originates from a study of blood T cell repertoires in COVID-19. The CDR3 contains 16 residues. The germline CDR1 and CDR2 sequences are KGHSH and LQKENI. The V gene end was trimmed by 0 bases and the J gene end by 3 bases; junction bases not matched to a gene: 5. Authors' analysis steps: Reference gene primer amplification gave estimated nucleated cell counts. Only in-frame clones appear in the TCRdb table, and some are missing; sequencing was by immunoSEQ multiplex PCR. The DNA was the basis for D and trimming; V, J and clone size are from that table. This sample has about 260,000 clones, with 87% found just once.

V gene TRBV18 combines with J gene TRBJ2-5, with 9 nucleotides matching TRBD2. This TCR derives from a woman in her forties or fifties who had recovered from COVID-19. The source material was peripheral blood. This CDR3 reads CASSPPLAGEKETQYF. CDR3 nucleotide sequence: TGTGCCAGCTCACCACCTTTAGCGGGGGAGAAAGAGACCCAGTACTTC. The full variable domain, rest sourced from reference TRBV18 and TRBJ2-5, is NAGVMQNPRHLVRRRGQEARLRCSPMKGHSHVYWYRQLPEEGLKFMVYLQKENIIDESGMPKERFSAEFPKEGPSILRIQQVVRGDSAAYFCASSPPLAGEKETQYFGPGTRLLVL.